Listed below are T cell receptor beta chains from one sample, sequenced in a study of blood T cell repertoires in COVID-19. Produced via immunoSEQ multiplex PCR; TCRdb's table is partial and in-frame only. Among about 250,000 clones listed, about 91% were seen once. Sequences were obtained from peripheral blood. These receptors all come from a middle-aged woman who had recovered from COVID-19. Each CDR3 is given with its conserved first and last residue. The D gene is left open where the match is weak. Rows give clone size only sometimes, using once, few, many, or a class for an expanded clone.

v_call	d_call	j_call	clone_size	cdr3_nt	cdr3_aa
TRBV7-9	TRBD2	TRBJ2-1	-	TGTGCCAGCAGCCCATGGACTAGCGGGGTCTTCAATGAGCAGTTCTTC	CASSPWTSGVFNEQFF
TRBV12-5	-	TRBJ2-2	-	TGTGCTAGTTCCCCCCGGGTTGGCGGCGGGGAGCTGTTTTTT	CASSPRVGGGELFF
TRBV5-5	TRBD1	TRBJ1-2	-	TGTGCCAGCAGCCCCCCGCTCACAGGGGGGGATGGCTACACCTTC	CASSPPLTGGDGYTF
TRBV5-1	TRBD1	TRBJ1-4	-	TGCGCCAGCAGACTTTCCGGGACAGGGACCGAAAAACTGTTTTTT	CASRLSGTGTEKLFF
TRBV5-6	-	TRBJ2-3	-	TGTGCCAGCAGCTTGGCCTCGAGCGGCACAGATACGCAGTATTTT	CASSLASSGTDTQYF
TRBV11-3	-	TRBJ2-5	-	TGTGCCAGCAGCTTCAACAGTCAAGAGACCCAGTACTTC	CASSFNSQETQYF
TRBV14	-	TRBJ1-2	-	TGTGCCAGCAGCCAGGATCCGGGACTTGGCTACACCTTC	CASSQDPGLGYTF
TRBV6-5	-	TRBJ1-3	few	TGTGCCAGCAGCACGGACCGGACTCGCGGAAACACCATATATTTT	CASSTDRTRGNTIYF
TRBV6-5	TRBD1	TRBJ1-3	-	TGTGCCAGCGGCCGATCAGGGGGTTCGGGAAACACCATATATTTT	CASGRSGGSGNTIYF
TRBV10-1	-	TRBJ1-1	-	TGCGCCACAACGGAAAGGGGCACTGAAGCTTTCTTT	CATTERGTEAFF
TRBV9	TRBD1	TRBJ2-1	-	TGTGCCAGCAGCCCGGGACAGGGGGCTTACAATGAGCAGTTCTTC	CASSPGQGAYNEQFF
TRBV7-2	-	TRBJ1-6	-	TGTGCCAGCAGCTTAGAAAACAGACCAAATTCACCCCTCCACTTT	CASSLENRPNSPLHF
TRBV19	TRBD1	TRBJ1-2	-	TGTGCCAGCTCGACAGGGACCTATGGCTACACCTTC	CASSTGTYGYTF
TRBV12-5	TRBD2	TRBJ2-1	-	TGTGCTAGTGGTTTAAAAGTCGGGGGGTCCTACAATGAGCAGTTCTTC	CASGLKVGGSYNEQFF
TRBV3-1/TRBV3-2	-	TRBJ2-3	-	TGTGCCAGCAGCCTGTTGGCGGGGCCAGATACGCAGTATTTT	CASSLLAGPDTQYF
TRBV5-1	TRBD1	TRBJ1-2	-	TGCGCCAGCAGCTTGGAAACAGGGGCGATCCATGGCTACACCTTC	CASSLETGAIHGYTF
TRBV4-1	TRBD2	TRBJ2-3	-	TGCGCCAGCAGCCAAGTATTAAGGACTAGCGGGGGGGCCGGAAATACGCAGTATTTT	CASSQVLRTSGGAGNTQYF
TRBV5-8	TRBD1	TRBJ2-1	-	TGTGCCAGCACCAAAAGGACAGGACCCTTAGGAAATGAGCAGTTCTTC	CASTKRTGPLGNEQFF
TRBV3-1/TRBV3-2	-	TRBJ2-7	-	TGTGCCAGCAGCCAAGACCACACACACTACGAGCAGTACTTC	CASSQDHTHYEQYF
TRBV2	-	TRBJ2-3	-	TGTGCCAGCAGTGACGGGATGGGCACAGATACGCAGTATTTT	CASSDGMGTDTQYF
TRBV7-2	-	TRBJ1-2	-	TGTGCCAGCAGCTTAGCCACAGCTGGAACTTGGGCTGGCTACACCTTC	CASSLATAGTWAGYTF
TRBV28	TRBD1	TRBJ2-7	-	TGTGCCAGCAGTGATACAGGGGGCAATGGAGCCTCCCCCTACGAGCAGTACTTC	CASSDTGGNGASPYEQYF
TRBV7-2	TRBD2	TRBJ2-3	-	TGTGCCAGCAGCATAGTAGCGGGGGGGCCATCAGATACGCAGTATTTT	CASSIVAGGPSDTQYF